The clone carrying this TCR beta chain turned up a few times. Its specificity is unknown. The data belong to a study of neurological immune-mediated disorders. As for the study in general: There were around 35 multiple sclerosis patients; around 31 were relapsing-remitting and 3 were secondary progressive.

Study-level results: Phylogenetic grouping assigned the repertoires of 18 of 34 multiple sclerosis patients to one related-CDR3 cluster, which constitutes a possible signature. The study found no CDR3 amino acid sequences shared by expanded clones across subjects, suggesting private repertoires in all groups.

TCRdb passed the 5' RACE reads through MiXCR, listing each CDR3 protein once. The sample lists about 58,000 distinct CDR3 sequences; roughly 3.5% were seen once. This sequence originates from a woman aged 55 to 70 with multiple sclerosis. The sample taken for sequencing was PBMCs.

The CDR3 here is CSALQGANTGELFF. The DNA for the CDR3 is TGCAGTGCTCTACAGGGGGCTAACACCGGGGAGCTGTTTTTT. V gene TRBV20-1 combines with J gene TRBJ2-2; 9 bases are a match to TRBD1. This CDR3 spans 14 amino acids. Unmatched junction bases numbered 3, after V lost 5 bases and J lost 2 bases. Germline loops: CDR1 DFQATT, CDR2 SNEGSKA (reference sequence).